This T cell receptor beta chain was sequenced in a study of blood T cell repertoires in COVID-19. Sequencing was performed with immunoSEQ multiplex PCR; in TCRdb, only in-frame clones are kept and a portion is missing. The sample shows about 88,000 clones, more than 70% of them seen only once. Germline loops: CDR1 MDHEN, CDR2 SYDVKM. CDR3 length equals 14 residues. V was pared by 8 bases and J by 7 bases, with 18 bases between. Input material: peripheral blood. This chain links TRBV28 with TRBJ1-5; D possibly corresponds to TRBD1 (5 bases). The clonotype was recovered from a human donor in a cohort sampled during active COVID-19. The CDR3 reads CASRGAKYGQPQHF. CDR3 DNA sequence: TGTGCCAGCCGCGGGGCGAAGTATGGGCAGCCCCAGCATTTT.